Each of the 5 T cell receptor beta chains below was sequenced from the same sample in a study of blood T cell repertoires in COVID-19. The repertoire was sequenced with immunoSEQ multiplex PCR; TCRdb's copy has only in-frame clones and lacks some. The sample includes about 210,000 clones, about 85% of them seen just once. Sequenced sample: peripheral blood. These receptors were obtained from a man in his forties with acute or convalescent COVID-19.

The gene calls are TRBV27 and TRBJ2-1, with TRBD1 identical over 11 bases. The CDR3 is 19 residues long. Germline values: CDR1 MNHEY, CDR2 SMNVEV (reference sequence). The trim removed 3 bases at V and 8 bases at J, leaving 18 bases unmatched. The CDR3 coding sequence is TGTGCCAGCAGTTTTGGGACAGGGGGGTCCCGGACTAGGGGCGATGAGCAGTTCTTC. The encoded protein is CASSFGTGGSRTRGDEQFF.

The chain has TRBV5-4 and TRBJ1-2; tentative D call: TRBD1 (6 bases). The germline CDR1 and CDR2 sequences are SGHNT and YYREEE (reference sequence). This CDR3 comprises 16 residues. Trimming removed 0 bases from V and 4 bases from J, with 16 bases in between. The CDR3 here is CASSLAGGRQPYGYTF. In DNA, the CDR3 is TGTGCCAGCAGCTTGGCGGGGGGCAGACAACCCTATGGCTACACCTTC.

The chain links TRBV11-2 to TRBJ2-7; TRBD2 agrees at 14 bases. V lost 0 bases to trimming and J lost 6 bases; unmatched junction nucleotides: 4. The CDR3 extends over 16 amino acids. CDR1 and CDR2 (germline): SGHAT, FQNNGV. In DNA, the CDR3 is TGTGCCAGCAGCTTAGATCGACTAGCGGGAGGGGGCGAGCAGTACTTC. Residues: CASSLDRLAGGGEQYF. Complete variable domain (other parts from reference TRBV11-2 and TRBJ2-7): EAGVAQSPRYKIIEKRQSVAFWCNPISGHATLYWYQQILGQGPKLLIQFQNNGVVDDSQLPKDRFSAERLKGVDSTLKIQPAKLEDSAVYLCASSLDRLAGGGEQYFGPGTRLTVT.

This clone has just a few counts. Here the CDR3 DNA reads TGTGCCAGCAGCCAAGGGGGACTAGCGGGAGTCGAGGTCCAAGAGACCCAGTACTTC. It yields the protein CASSQGGLAGVEVQETQYF. This rearrangement joins TRBV4-2 to TRBJ2-5; 14 nucleotides line up with TRBD2. In germline, CDR1 is LGHNA, CDR2 YNFKEQ. The ends lost 1 base at V and 1 base at J; junction bases unmatched: 8. This CDR3 spans 19 amino acids.

The V gene is TRBV5-4, the J gene TRBJ2-1; the match to TRBD2 covers 7 bases. The CDR3 has 15 residues. V was pared by 3 bases and J by 6 bases, with 9 bases of the junction left unmatched. Germline loops: CDR1 SGHNT, CDR2 YYREEE (reference sequence). The CDR3 coding sequence is TGTGCCAGCAGCTCTGAACCGACTAGCCGCAATGAGCAGTTCTTC. It codes for CASSSEPTSRNEQFF.